A selection of T cell receptor beta chains follows, all from one sample in a study of cytomegalovirus exposure and HLA in healthy donors. Libraries were prepared by immunoSEQ multiplex PCR; TCRdb keeps only in-frame clonotypes and omits some of them. This table holds about 220,000 clones, over 70% found once. The sample comprised PBMCs. Receptor source: a woman aged 25 to 39 in good health and CMV-seropositive. Both conserved end residues are part of each CDR3. D genes are given only for firm matches.

V,D,CDR3
TRBV6-1,TRBD1,CASSQSGGREKLFF
TRBV18,NA,CASSPRPESGYTF
TRBV9,TRBD2,CASSASGKDYNEQFF
TRBV29-1,NA,CSVDGRSKESYNEQFF
TRBV11-2,NA,CASSPTQGSFYEQYF
TRBV5-4,NA,CASSFQGQETQYF
TRBV7-2,NA,CASSLGVAGSYEQYF
TRBV15,NA,CATGEGLATDTQYF
TRBV7-9,TRBD2,CASSPGSTSGSDTQYF
TRBV18,NA,CASSPRGYNEQFF
TRBV30,NA,CAWRGPGNTIYF
TRBV27,TRBD1,CASSRDREGDTQYF
TRBV19,NA,CASNGRNEQFF
TRBV6-5,NA,CASRPGPSSGNTIYF
TRBV19,TRBD1,CASRDRLYGYTF
TRBV27,TRBD2,CASRSTSGYSYEQYF
TRBV19,TRBD1,CASSIWGQRGTEAFF
TRBV11-2,NA,CASSLDRRGYEQYF
TRBV6-6,NA,CASSYSTVQPQHF
TRBV27,NA,CASSPNSGLFYEQYF
TRBV6-1,NA,CASSEWSTNEKLFF
TRBV6-4,TRBD2,CASSDRAGVSDTQYF
TRBV7-3,NA,CASSSRVDGDEQFF
TRBV6-1,NA,CASRPDGTLYGYTF
TRBV30,TRBD1,CAWTRDRANYGYTF
TRBV7-2,NA,CASSSMGNEQFF
TRBV25-1,TRBD1,CASSSGQGLNTGELFF
TRBV5-1,NA,CASSPGAPGTGELFF
TRBV6-5,NA,CASSSPNGGREAFF
TRBV27,NA,CASSPRVVLSNQPQHF
TRBV28,TRBD1,CASGQGTAAEAFF
TRBV28,NA,CASSFVESEAFF
TRBV27,TRBD2,CASSPTLGTSGSSYEQYF
TRBV6-1,TRBD2,CASRTGLAGAHEQYF
TRBV27,NA,CASSLSRRATDYGYTF
TRBV6-1,TRBD2,CASSEPLLAGGIRMNTGELFF
TRBV15,NA,CATSRSIGDTEAFF
TRBV30,TRBD1,CAWSVTGWEETQYF
TRBV2,TRBD1,CASRGDRGPPYEQYF
TRBV5-1,TRBD2,CASSREGTSGKLSSYNEQFF
TRBV19,TRBD2,CASTLAGVSTGELFF
TRBV27,NA,CASSFVRGSTDTQYF
TRBV18,NA,CASSPMTGQVGEQFF
TRBV18,TRBD2,CASSPSTSGSYEQYF
TRBV27,NA,CASSFTGRSGTQYF